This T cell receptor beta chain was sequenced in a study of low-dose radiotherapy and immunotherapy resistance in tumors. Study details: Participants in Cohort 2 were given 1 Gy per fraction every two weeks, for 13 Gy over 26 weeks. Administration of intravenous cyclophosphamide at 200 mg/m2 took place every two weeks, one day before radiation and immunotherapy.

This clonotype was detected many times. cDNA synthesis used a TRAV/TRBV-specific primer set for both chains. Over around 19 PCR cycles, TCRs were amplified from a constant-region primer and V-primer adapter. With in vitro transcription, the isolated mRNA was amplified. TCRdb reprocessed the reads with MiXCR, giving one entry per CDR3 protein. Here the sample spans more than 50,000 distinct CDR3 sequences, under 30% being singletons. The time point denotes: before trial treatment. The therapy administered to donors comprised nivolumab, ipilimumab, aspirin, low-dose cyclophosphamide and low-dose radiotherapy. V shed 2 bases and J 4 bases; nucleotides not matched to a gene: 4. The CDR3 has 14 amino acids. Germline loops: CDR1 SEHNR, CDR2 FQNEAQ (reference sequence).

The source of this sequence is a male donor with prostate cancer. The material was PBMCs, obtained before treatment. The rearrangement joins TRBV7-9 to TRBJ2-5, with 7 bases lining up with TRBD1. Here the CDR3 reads CASSLTGVGETQYF. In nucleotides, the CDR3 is TGTGCCAGCAGCTTAACAGGGGTGGGAGAGACCCAGTACTTC.